One sample yielded the 28 T cell receptor beta chains listed below, sequenced in a study of T-cell memory formation after mild COVID-19. TCRdb itself ran the 5' RACE reads through MiXCR, one entry per CDR3 protein. The sample holds 450,000 to 650,000 distinct CDR3 sequences, less than 25% seen once. The sequencing input was PBMCs or a T cell subset sorted from them (not recorded which). These TCRs come from an adult woman who had mild COVID-19 (a few samples of this study predate the infection). Cell type and time point are not known.

This clonotype was observed a few times. The chain carries TRBV6-5 and TRBJ2-1; D is unresolved. Germline V lookup: CDR1 MNHEY, CDR2 SVGAGI. There are 11 residues in the CDR3. With 3 bases removed from V and 8 bases from J, the gap between germline ends came to 5 bases. CDR3: CASSYHHEQFF. CDR3 DNA sequence: TGTGCCAGCAGTTATCACCATGAGCAGTTCTTC.

The chain couples TRBV5-1 to TRBJ2-7, with 11 bases that match TRBD2. Germline CDR1 is SGHRS and CDR2 is YFSETQ. The CDR3 is made up of 15 amino acids. V lost 1 base, J lost 4 bases, and 4 bases stayed unmatched. This CDR3 reads CASSLTSGGPYEQYF. The CDR3, as DNA: TGCGCCAGCAGCTTGACTAGCGGGGGACCATACGAGCAGTACTTC.

This clonotype was counted only a few times. This chain uses TRBV7-6 with TRBJ2-6; 11 positions agree with TRBD1. The CDR3 loop spans 18 amino acids. J gave up 0 bases and V 5 bases, and 6 bases lay outside the gene matches. The germline CDR1 and CDR2 sequences are SGHVS and FNYEAQ. The CDR3 loop is CASSATGTGGSGANVLTF. The CDR3 nucleotides read TGTGCCAGCAGCGCCACCGGGACAGGGGGCTCTGGGGCCAACGTCCTGACTTTC.

The chain links TRBV29-1 to TRBJ2-1, with 11 bases aligning to TRBD2. Trimming at V came to 3 bases and at J to 7 bases, leaving 2 bases not matched to a gene. The CDR3 length is 13 residues. In germline, CDR1 is SQVTM, CDR2 ANQGSEA. DNA for the CDR3: TGCAGCGTTGAGCCTAGCGGGAGGAATGAGCAGTTCTTC. As protein: CSVEPSGRNEQFF.

This clonotype is a singleton in its sample. The CDR3 DNA reads as TGTGCCACCAGTGATTTAGACGGCTACACCTTC. Protein: CATSDLDGYTF. The chain uses TRBV24-1 and TRBJ1-2; unclear D gene. Germline V gene data show CDR1 as KGHDR and CDR2 as SFDVKD. V was shortened by 1 base and J by 8 bases, with 4 bases between the two germline ends. The CDR3 loop spans 11 amino acids.

For this clonotype: One junction end disagrees with the germline gene, perhaps due to a read error. V and J are TRBV12-3 or TRBV12-4 and TRBJ1-1, with D tentatively TRBD1 (6 bases). The CDR3 is made up of 16 amino acids. CDR3 in DNA: TGTTCCAGCCAGTCCTTGGGGGGCCACATGAACACTGAAGCTTTCTTT. Encoded protein: CSSQSLGGHMNTEAFF.

This clonotype turned up a few times. This rearrangement joins TRBV12-3 or TRBV12-4 to TRBJ1-4, with D maybe TRBD1 (5 bases). The germline V and J ends were trimmed by 6 bases and 7 bases, with 18 bases remaining between them. There are 15 residues in the CDR3. The CDR3 spells CASSRRGTGGEKLFF. CDR3 DNA: TGTGCCAGCAGCCGCCGCGGGACGGGGGGTGAAAAACTGTTTTTT.

The chain couples TRBV5-1 to TRBJ1-1; 10 bases agree with TRBD1. The V and J ends lost 3 bases and 4 bases, in that order; junction bases with no gene match: 6. The germline V gene encodes CDR1 SGHRS and CDR2 YFSETQ. CDR3 length: 15 residues. In nucleotides, the CDR3 is TGCGCCAGCAGCTGGACGGACAGGGGGTTCACTGAAGCTTTCTTT. Protein sequence: CASSWTDRGFTEAFF. The complete variable domain, with remaining parts taken from reference TRBV5-1 and TRBJ1-1, reads KAGVTQTPRYLIKTRGQQVTLSCSPISGHRSVSWYQQTPGQGLQFLFEYFSETQRNKGNFPGRFSGRQFSNSRSEMNVSTLELGDSALYLCASSWTDRGFTEAFFGQGTRLTVV.

The chain has TRBV12-3 or TRBV12-4 and TRBJ1-4; a weak D match, TRBD1 (5 bases). The CDR3 is made up of 13 amino acids. Trimming cost V 2 bases and J 15 bases, with 16 bases left between them. Here the CDR3 DNA reads TGTGCCAGCAGTTTACGTAGCGGCCCAGGGATGTTTTTT. It yields the protein CASSLRSGPGMFF.

The chain is built from TRBV27 and TRBJ2-1; 14 bases line up with TRBD2. This CDR3 contains 16 residues. Trimming cost V 4 bases and J 7 bases; bases outside gene matches: 6. Germline assignment: CDR1 MNHEY and CDR2 SMNVEV (reference sequence). CDR3 region: CASSWGLAGVGNEQFF. The DNA of the CDR3 is TGTGCCAGCAGTTGGGGACTAGCGGGAGTAGGTAATGAGCAGTTCTTC.

The chain uses TRBV24-1 and TRBJ2-1; 16 bases are a match to TRBD2. The CDR3 covers 18 residues. V dropped 3 bases and J dropped 8; count of bases not matched to a gene: 9. Germline V gene sequence: CDR1 KGHDR, CDR2 SFDVKD. For the CDR3, the DNA is TGTGCCACCAGTGATCCCGGGACTAGCGGGGGGGCCTCGGATGAGCAGTTCTTC. Translated: CATSDPGTSGGASDEQFF.

This chain connects TRBV30 to TRBJ2-6, with D unclear. V dropped 0 bases and J dropped 4 bases, with 7 bases sitting between them. The CDR3 sequence is 14 residues long. From germline, CDR1 is GTSNPN and CDR2 SVGIG (reference sequence). CDR3 sequence: CAWSVGYGANVLTF. CDR3 bases: TGTGCCTGGAGTGTGGGGTACGGGGCCAACGTCCTGACTTTC.

The rearrangement uses TRBV19 and TRBJ1-5; D ambiguous. The CDR3 spans 12 residues. In germline, CDR1 is LNHDA, CDR2 SQIVND (reference sequence). The V end lost 6 bases, the J end lost 4 bases, and 7 bases lay between the germline ends. The CDR3 DNA is TGTGCCAGTAGCCATACTAATCAGCCCCAGCATTTT. Amino acid sequence: CASSHTNQPQHF.

This clonotype was observed a handful of times. V and J are TRBV12-3 or TRBV12-4 and TRBJ2-7; D possibly corresponds to TRBD2 (7 bases). Trimming left V 6 bases short and J 6 bases short, with 15 bases between. This CDR3 comprises 13 residues. The CDR3 spells CASSLTGGGEQYF. In DNA, the CDR3 is TGTGCCAGCAGCCTAACGGGGGGCGGCGAGCAGTACTTC.

At least ten counts were recorded for this clonotype. The DNA of the CDR3 is TGTGCCAGCAGCTTATTTCCCTCCGCGGGGCTAAACACCGGGGAGCTGTTTTTT. Its protein is CASSLFPSAGLNTGELFF. The chain couples TRBV11-2 to TRBJ2-2, with a tentative D call TRBD2 (6 bases). CDR3 length: 18 residues. Germline V gene lookup returns CDR1 SGHAT and CDR2 FQNNGV. The V end was cut by 2 bases, the J end by 2 bases, with 18 bases between.

This clonotype was counted many times. V usage is TRBV5-5 and J usage is TRBJ2-5; D gene unclear. Trimming removed 10 bases at V and 7 bases at J, with 23 bases between. There are 14 residues in the CDR3. Germline CDR1 and CDR2: SGHKS and YYEKEE (reference sequence). The CDR3 is CASDPGRSLGTQYF. The CDR3 DNA is TGTGCCTCTGACCCGGGCAGGTCATTAGGGACCCAGTACTTC.

This clonotype was observed a handful of times. The V gene is TRBV7-9, the J gene TRBJ2-7; D is undetermined. The CDR3 loop spans 13 amino acids. V was pared by 4 bases and J by 7 bases, with 14 bases between. Germline CDR1 is SEHNR and CDR2 is FQNEAQ (reference sequence). The chain's CDR3 is CASSSQDPREQYF. For the CDR3, the DNA is TGTGCCAGCAGCTCGCAGGACCCGCGGGAGCAGTACTTC.

The sample holds a few counts of this clonotype. Here the CDR3 DNA reads TGTGCCAGCAGCTTGGTGTCTAGACCCCATGGCTACACCTTC. It specifies CASSLVSRPHGYTF. The V gene is TRBV5-4, the J gene TRBJ1-2; D unclear. The CDR3 is 14 amino acids. V was pared by 0 bases and J by 6 bases, with 12 bases between. Germline values: CDR1 SGHNT, CDR2 YYREEE (reference sequence).

The rearrangement links TRBV3-1 to TRBJ1-3; weak D call: TRBD1 (6 bases). Trimming stripped 0 bases from V and 12 bases from J, with 21 bases between. Germline V gives CDR1 LGHDT, CDR2 YNNKEL (reference sequence). CDR3 length: 16 residues. CDR3 sequence: CASSQDRRTAAPIIYF. The CDR3 DNA sequence: TGTGCCAGCAGCCAAGATCGTAGGACAGCCGCCCCAATCATATATTTT.

This clonotype was seen more than once but under ten times. The chain is built from TRBV3-1 and TRBJ2-7; possible D gene TRBD2, 5 bases. The V end lost 2 bases, the J end lost 2 bases, and 10 bases lay between the germline ends. The germline CDR1 and CDR2 sequences are LGHDT and YNNKEL (reference sequence). This CDR3 has 14 amino acids. CDR3 sequence (DNA): TGTGCCAGCAGCCAATCGGGGAAGGCCTACGAGCAGTACTTC. Translation: CASSQSGKAYEQYF.

This chain links TRBV20-1 with TRBJ2-1, with D perhaps matching TRBD1 or TRBD2 (5 bases each). Germline CDR1 is DFQATT and CDR2 is SNEGSKA (reference sequence). The CDR3 runs 17 residues. Trimming cost V 0 bases and J 6 bases, with 21 bases left between them. CDR3 in amino acids: CSARDWTGGRGGNEQFF. As DNA, the CDR3 is TGCAGTGCTAGAGATTGGACGGGTGGGCGTGGGGGCAATGAGCAGTTCTTC.

The chain is built from TRBV5-6 and TRBJ2-1, with TRBD2 matching 12 bases. Losses at the gene ends were 4 bases for V and 0 bases for J; bases not matched to a gene: 14. The CDR3 consists of 20 residues. Germline CDR1 reads SGHDT; CDR2 reads YYEEEE. The CDR3 loop reads CASSMRGPTSGRHSYNEQFF. The CDR3 DNA reads TGTGCCAGCAGCATGCGTGGCCCTACTAGCGGGAGGCACTCCTACAATGAGCAGTTCTTC. The full variable domain, its missing parts supplied by reference TRBV5-6 and TRBJ2-1, is DAGVTQSPTHLIKTRGQQVTLRCSPKSGHDTVSWYQQALGQGPQFIFQYYEEEERQRGNFPDRFSGHQFPNYSSELNVNALLLGDSALYLCASSMRGPTSGRHSYNEQFFGPGTRLTVL.

The CDR3 coding sequence is TGTGCCGGAAACGGGAGTACGGCCAAAAACATTCAGTACTTC. Its protein product is CAGNGSTAKNIQYF. The chain recombines TRBV6-4 with TRBJ2-4; perhaps TRBD2 as D (6 bases). CDR3 length: 14 residues. Deletions cut 11 bases from V and 1 base from J, with 15 bases between. Per the germline V gene, CDR1 is MRHNA and CDR2 is SNTAGT.

This clonotype was seen only a few times. The J gene is TRBJ2-6, the V gene TRBV6-2 or TRBV6-3; D could derive from TRBD1 or TRBD2 (6 bases each). V was shortened by 5 bases and J by 4 bases, with 18 bases between the two germline ends. CDR3 length equals 17 residues. CDR1 is MNHEY, CDR2 SVGEGT, per germline. CDR3 amino acids: CASSTTGGGNGANVLTF. CDR3 bases: TGTGCCAGCAGTACGACAGGCGGAGGGAACGGGGCCAACGTCCTGACTTTC.

V and J are TRBV19 and TRBJ1-1; TRBD1 might be the D (6 bases). The germline V and J ends were trimmed by 5 bases and 9 bases, with 25 bases remaining between them. The CDR3 sequence is 16 residues long. Germline V gives CDR1 LNHDA, CDR2 SQIVND (reference sequence). The CDR3 loop reads CASSFGGGRTSAQAFF. DNA of the CDR3: TGTGCCAGTAGTTTCGGGGGCGGTAGAACCTCGGCCCAAGCTTTCTTT.

The gene calls are TRBV7-9 and TRBJ2-1; 7 bases are a match to TRBD1. Per germline, CDR1 SEHNR and CDR2 FQNEAQ (reference sequence). The J segment lost 2 bases and the V segment lost 4 bases, leaving 8 bases of the junction unmatched. This CDR3 spans 16 amino acids. The CDR3 sequence: CASSSPNRGPYNEQFF. CDR3 DNA: TGTGCCAGCAGCTCTCCCAACAGGGGTCCCTACAATGAGCAGTTCTTC.

V is TRBV4-1 and J is TRBJ1-2, with a possible D match to TRBD1 (6 bases). The CDR3 loop spans 16 amino acids. Germline V gene sequence: CDR1 MGHRA, CDR2 YSYEKL. Deletions cut 3 bases from V and 2 bases from J, with 16 bases between. CDR3 in amino acids: CASSQERTVLNYGYTF. The CDR3 bases are TGCGCCAGCAGCCAGGAAAGGACAGTGTTGAACTATGGCTACACCTTC.

The chain employs TRBV24-1 and TRBJ1-1; D remains unclear. The CDR3 is 19 residues long. Germline CDR1 reads KGHDR; CDR2 reads SFDVKD. Trimming shortened V by 7 bases and J by 1 base, and 27 bases separated the two germline ends. This CDR3 is CATRDGVVRMAVWNTEAFF. Here the CDR3 DNA reads TGTGCCACCAGGGACGGGGTGGTGAGGATGGCGGTTTGGAACACTGAAGCTTTCTTT.